The source of this T cell receptor (beta chain) is a study of blood T cell repertoires in COVID-19. Study in general: Donors in the United States, Italy and Spain gave samples during acute or convalescent COVID-19. The analysed material was cDNA or gDNA that came from T cells, B-cell-depleted T cells, or PBMCs.

The germline CDR1 and CDR2 sequences are SGHNT and YYREEE (reference sequence). Trimming removed 4 bases from V and 1 base from J; junction bases left unmatched: 1. The CDR3 spans 13 residues. Original methodology: Amplification with reference gene primers provided the estimates of nucleated cell counts. The data were produced by immunoSEQ multiplex PCR, yet TCRdb's version contains in-frame clones alone and is incomplete. The V and J calls and the clone size are those of that table, but D and trimming were determined from the DNA. The table has about 400,000 clones, about 87% seen once; the top ten hold around 3%. As for this clone: A read error is possible here, since a much larger clone lies one base away.

Sequenced material: peripheral blood. The chain is built from TRBV5-4 and TRBJ1-1; 7 bases are shared with TRBD1. This TCR came from a human donor in a cohort sampled during active COVID-19. This CDR3 reads CASSPGGNTEAFF. The CDR3, as DNA: TGTGCCAGCAGCCCAGGGGGGAACACTGAAGCTTTCTTT. Combining the CDR3 with reference TRBV5-4 and TRBJ1-1 gives the whole variable domain ETGVTQSPTHLIKTRGQQVTLRCSSQSGHNTVSWYQQALGQGPQFIFQYYREEENGRGNFPPRFSGLQFPNYSSELNVNALELDDSALYLCASSPGGNTEAFFGQGTRLTVV.